This T cell receptor (beta chain) stems from a study of human T cells and chemical hapten exposure. TCRdb re-analysed the RACE reads in MiXCR, keeping a single row per CDR3 protein. The sample includes over 70,000 distinct CDR3 sequences, approximately 10% of them seen just once. Documented time point: patch test 3, about 24 weeks after DPC sensitization. Treatment specified: therapeutic diphenylcyclopropenone sensitization with weekly scalp DPC. Researchers sampled blood before each patch test went on. This clonotype was picked up a small number of times. This specimen consisted of whole blood, obtained in connection with sensitization to the hapten diphenylcyclopropenone (DPC). The clonotype comes from a woman in her twenties or thirties with alopecia areata. Some clones in this sample may be carry-over from other donors' samples.

In DNA form, the CDR3 reads TGTGCCAGCAGCCACGGGGACAGGCCGAACACTGAAGCTTTCTTT. This translates into CASSHGDRPNTEAFF. The chain recombines TRBV3-1 with TRBJ1-1, with 8 bases fitting TRBD1. Per germline, CDR1 LGHDT and CDR2 YNNKEL (reference sequence). The CDR3 is 15 amino acids. The junction had 4 bases not matched to a gene; V was cut back by 3 bases and J by 1 base.